This TCR beta chain emerged from a study of blood T cell repertoires in COVID-19. In its sample, this clone was seen once. TCRdb's table, derived via immunoSEQ multiplex PCR, lists solely in-frame clones and lacks some. The sample carries 65,000 to 70,000 clones, about four fifths recorded once. Sequences were obtained from peripheral blood. The TCR originated in an older woman with acute or convalescent COVID-19.

CDR3 in DNA: TGTGCCAGCAGTGGAGGCAGGAACACTGAAGCTTTCTTT. Translating it yields CASSGGRNTEAFF. This sequence joins TRBV2 and TRBJ1-1; D unresolved. Trimming removed 4 bases from V and 1 base from J, with 7 bases in between. CDR3 length: 13 amino acids. Per germline, CDR1 SNHLY and CDR2 FYNNEI. Combining the CDR3 with reference TRBV2 and TRBJ1-1 gives the whole variable domain EPEVTQTPSHQVTQMGQEVILRCVPISNHLYFYWYRQILGQKVEFLVSFYNNEISEKSEIFDDQFSVERPDGSNFTLKIRSTKLEDSAMYFCASSGGRNTEAFFGQGTRLTVV.